This T cell receptor (beta chain) was identified in a study of cytomegalovirus exposure and HLA in healthy donors. Study summary: Among 150 million to 200 million T cells, an earlier analysis found 120 million or so unique TCR beta sequences.

Remarks on this clone: Its antigen is still unknown. One end of the junction does not line up with germline, which may come from a read error.

Study results and limitations: Cytomegalovirus status, reportedly, was diagnosed with high specificity and sensitivity by the classifier. Later analysis identified 16,951 TCR beta sequences associated with HLA alleles, using a false discovery rate threshold of 0.05. TCR beta sequences reportedly predicted most subjects' HLA-A and HLA-B alleles accurately.

The germline V gene has CDR1 LGHNA and CDR2 YNFKEQ. CDR3 length equals 14 residues. PCR used 60 Vbeta primers and 13 Jbeta primers. The protocol was immunoSEQ multiplex PCR, while the TCRdb copy is restricted to in-frame clones and leaves out a portion. The sample carries fewer than 150,000 clones, about 80% recorded once. The material sequenced was PBMCs. This TCR derives from a male donor in good health and CMV-seronegative. The rearrangement joins TRBV4-2 to TRBJ1-4; perhaps TRBD1 as D (5 bases). The DNA for the CDR3 is TGTGCCAGCACCCAAGATCCAAACAGGGAAAAACTGTTTTTT. Translated: CASTQDPNREKLFF.